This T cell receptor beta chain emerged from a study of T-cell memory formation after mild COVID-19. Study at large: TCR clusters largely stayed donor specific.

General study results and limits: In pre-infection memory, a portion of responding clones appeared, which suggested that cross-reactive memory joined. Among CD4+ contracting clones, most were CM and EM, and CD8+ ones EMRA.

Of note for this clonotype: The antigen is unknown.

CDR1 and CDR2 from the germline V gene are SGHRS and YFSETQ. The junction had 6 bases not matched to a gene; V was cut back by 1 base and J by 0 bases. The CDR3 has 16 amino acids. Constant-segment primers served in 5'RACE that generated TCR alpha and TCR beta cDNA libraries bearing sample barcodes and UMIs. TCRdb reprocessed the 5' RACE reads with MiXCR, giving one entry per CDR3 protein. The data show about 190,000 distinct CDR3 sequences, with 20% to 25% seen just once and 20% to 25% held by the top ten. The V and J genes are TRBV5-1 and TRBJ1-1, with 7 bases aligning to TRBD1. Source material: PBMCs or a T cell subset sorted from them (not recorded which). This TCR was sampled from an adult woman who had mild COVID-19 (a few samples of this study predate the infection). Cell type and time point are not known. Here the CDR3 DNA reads TGCGCCAGCAGCTTGAGGGACAGACGCATGAACACTGAAGCTTTCTTT. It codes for CASSLRDRRMNTEAFF.